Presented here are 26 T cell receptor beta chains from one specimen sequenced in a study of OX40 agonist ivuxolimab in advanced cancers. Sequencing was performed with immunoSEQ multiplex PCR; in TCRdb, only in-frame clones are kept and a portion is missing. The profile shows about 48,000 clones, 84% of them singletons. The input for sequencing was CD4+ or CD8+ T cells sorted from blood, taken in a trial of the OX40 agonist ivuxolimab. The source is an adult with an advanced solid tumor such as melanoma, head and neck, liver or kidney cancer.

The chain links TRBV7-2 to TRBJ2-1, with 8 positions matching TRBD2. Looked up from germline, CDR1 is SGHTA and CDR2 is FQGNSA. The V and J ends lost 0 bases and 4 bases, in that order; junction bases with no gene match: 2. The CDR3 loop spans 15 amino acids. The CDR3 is CASSLAGLGYNEQFF. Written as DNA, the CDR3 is TGTGCCAGCAGCTTAGCGGGACTAGGATACAATGAGCAGTTCTTC. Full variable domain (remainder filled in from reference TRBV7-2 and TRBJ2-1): GAGVSQSPSNKVTEKGKDVELRCDPISGHTALYWYRQSLGQGLEFLIYFQGNSAPDKSGLPSDRFSAERTGGSVSTLTIQRTQQEDSAVYLCASSLAGLGYNEQFFGPGTRLTVL.

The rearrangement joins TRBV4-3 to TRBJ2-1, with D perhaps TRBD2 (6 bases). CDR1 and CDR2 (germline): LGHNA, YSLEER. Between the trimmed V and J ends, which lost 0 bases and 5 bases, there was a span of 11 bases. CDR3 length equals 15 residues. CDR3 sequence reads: CASSQELRGDNEQFF. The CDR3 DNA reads TGCGCCAGCAGCCAAGAGTTGCGGGGTGACAATGAGCAGTTCTTC.

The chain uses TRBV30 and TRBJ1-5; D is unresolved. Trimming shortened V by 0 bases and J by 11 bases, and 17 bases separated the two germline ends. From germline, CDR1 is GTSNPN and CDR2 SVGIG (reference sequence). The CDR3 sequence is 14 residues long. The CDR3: CAWSVLAGSGTQHF. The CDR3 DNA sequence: TGTGCCTGGAGTGTACTGGCGGGGAGTGGTACCCAGCATTTT.

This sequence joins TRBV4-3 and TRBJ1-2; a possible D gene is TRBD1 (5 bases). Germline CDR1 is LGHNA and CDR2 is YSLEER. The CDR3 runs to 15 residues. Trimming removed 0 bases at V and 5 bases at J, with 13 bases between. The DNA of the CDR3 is TGCGCCAGCAGCCAAGATAGAAGGGGATCTTATGGCTACACCTTC. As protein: CASSQDRRGSYGYTF.

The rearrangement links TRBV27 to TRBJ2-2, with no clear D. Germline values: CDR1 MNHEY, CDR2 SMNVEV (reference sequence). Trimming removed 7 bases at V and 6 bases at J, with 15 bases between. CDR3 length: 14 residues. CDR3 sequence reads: CASTPTPGPGELFF. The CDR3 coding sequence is TGTGCCAGCACACCTACCCCCGGCCCCGGGGAGCTGTTTTTT.

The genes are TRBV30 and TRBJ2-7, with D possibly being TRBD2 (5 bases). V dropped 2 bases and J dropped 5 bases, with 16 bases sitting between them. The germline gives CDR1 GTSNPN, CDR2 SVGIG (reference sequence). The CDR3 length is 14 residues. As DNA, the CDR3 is TGTGCCTGGAGTTTGAATGGCCTCGGGGACGAGCAGTACTTC. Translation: CAWSLNGLGDEQYF.

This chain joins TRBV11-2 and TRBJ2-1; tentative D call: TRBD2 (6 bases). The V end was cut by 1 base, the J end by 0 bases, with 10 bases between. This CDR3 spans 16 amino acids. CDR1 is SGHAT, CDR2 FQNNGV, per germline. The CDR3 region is CASSLGLGGSYNEQFF. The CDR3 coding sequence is TGTGCCAGCAGCTTAGGTCTGGGGGGCTCCTACAATGAGCAGTTCTTC.

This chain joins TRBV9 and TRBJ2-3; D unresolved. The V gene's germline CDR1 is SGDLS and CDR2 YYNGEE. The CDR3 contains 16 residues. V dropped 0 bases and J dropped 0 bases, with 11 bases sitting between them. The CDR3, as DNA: TGTGCCAGCAGCGTAGGACCTAGACTTAGCACAGATACGCAGTATTTT. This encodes CASSVGPRLSTDTQYF.

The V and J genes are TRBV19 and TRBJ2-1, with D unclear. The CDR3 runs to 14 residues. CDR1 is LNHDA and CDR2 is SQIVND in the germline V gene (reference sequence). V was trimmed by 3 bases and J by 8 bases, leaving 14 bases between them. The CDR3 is CASSIQWTDDEQFF. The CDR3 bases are TGTGCCAGTAGTATCCAATGGACGGACGATGAGCAGTTCTTC.

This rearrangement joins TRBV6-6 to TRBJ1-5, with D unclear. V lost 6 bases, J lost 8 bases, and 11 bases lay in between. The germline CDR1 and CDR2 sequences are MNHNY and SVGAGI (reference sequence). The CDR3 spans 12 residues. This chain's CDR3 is CASRGSQEPQHF. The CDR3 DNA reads TGTGCCAGCAGGGGAAGTCAAGAGCCCCAGCATTTT.

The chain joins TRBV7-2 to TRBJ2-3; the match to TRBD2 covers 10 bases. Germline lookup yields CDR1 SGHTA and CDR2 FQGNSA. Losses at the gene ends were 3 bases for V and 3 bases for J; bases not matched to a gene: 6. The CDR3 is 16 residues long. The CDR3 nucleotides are TGTGCCAGCAGCTTCCGAGCGGGAGGGGGGACAGATACGCAGTATTTT. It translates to CASSFRAGGGTDTQYF. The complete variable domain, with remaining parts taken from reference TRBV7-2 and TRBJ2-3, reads GAGVSQSPSNKVTEKGKDVELRCDPISGHTALYWYRQSLGQGLEFLIYFQGNSAPDKSGLPSDRFSAERTGGSVSTLTIQRTQQEDSAVYLCASSFRAGGGTDTQYFGPGTRLTVL.

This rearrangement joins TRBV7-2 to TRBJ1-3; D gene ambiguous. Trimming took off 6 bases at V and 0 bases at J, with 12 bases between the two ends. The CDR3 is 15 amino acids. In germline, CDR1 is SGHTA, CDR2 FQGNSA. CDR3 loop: CASSQDGYSGNTIYF. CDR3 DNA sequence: TGTGCCAGCAGTCAAGACGGTTACTCTGGAAACACCATATATTTT.

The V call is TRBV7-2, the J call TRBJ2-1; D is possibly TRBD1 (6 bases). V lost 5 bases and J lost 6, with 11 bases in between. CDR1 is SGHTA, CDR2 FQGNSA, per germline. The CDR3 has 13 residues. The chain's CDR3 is CASSGGHTNEQFF. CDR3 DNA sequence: TGTGCCAGCAGCGGGGGACATACCAATGAGCAGTTCTTC.

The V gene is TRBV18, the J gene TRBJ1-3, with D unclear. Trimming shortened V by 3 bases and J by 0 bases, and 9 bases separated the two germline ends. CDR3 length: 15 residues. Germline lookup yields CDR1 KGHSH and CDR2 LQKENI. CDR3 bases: TGTGCCAGCTCACCTGACACGCGCTCTGGAAACACCATATATTTT. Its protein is CASSPDTRSGNTIYF.

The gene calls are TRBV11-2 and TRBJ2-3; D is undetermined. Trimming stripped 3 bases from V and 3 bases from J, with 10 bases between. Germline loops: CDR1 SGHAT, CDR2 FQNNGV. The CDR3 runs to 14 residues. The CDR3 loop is CASSLGYTTDTQYF. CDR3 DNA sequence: TGTGCCAGCAGCTTGGGCTATACAACAGATACGCAGTATTTT.

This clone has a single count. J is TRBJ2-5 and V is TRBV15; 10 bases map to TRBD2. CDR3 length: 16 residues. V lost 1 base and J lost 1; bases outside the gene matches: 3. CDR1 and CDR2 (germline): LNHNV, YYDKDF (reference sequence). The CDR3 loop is CATSRVSSGGQETQYF. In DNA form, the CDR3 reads TGTGCCACCAGCAGAGTGTCTAGCGGGGGCCAAGAGACCCAGTACTTC. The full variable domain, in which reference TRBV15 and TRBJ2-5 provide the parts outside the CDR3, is DAMVIQNPRYQVTQFGKPVTLSCSQTLNHNVMYWYQQKSSQAPKLLFHYYDKDFNNEADTPDNFQSRRPNTSFCFLDIRSPGLGDTAMYLCATSRVSSGGQETQYFGPGTRLLVL.

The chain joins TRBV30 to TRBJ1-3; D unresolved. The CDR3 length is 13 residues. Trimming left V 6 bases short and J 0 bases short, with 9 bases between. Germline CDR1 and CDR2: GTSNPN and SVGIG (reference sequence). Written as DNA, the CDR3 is TGTGCCTGCCCCCGGGGCTCTGGAAACACCATATATTTT. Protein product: CACPRGSGNTIYF.

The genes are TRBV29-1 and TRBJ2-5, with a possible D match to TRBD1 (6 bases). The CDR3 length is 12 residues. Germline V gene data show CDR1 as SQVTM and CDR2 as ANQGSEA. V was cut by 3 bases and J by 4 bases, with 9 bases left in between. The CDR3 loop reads CSVESGVETQYF. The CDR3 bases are TGCAGCGTTGAGTCAGGGGTAGAGACCCAGTACTTC.

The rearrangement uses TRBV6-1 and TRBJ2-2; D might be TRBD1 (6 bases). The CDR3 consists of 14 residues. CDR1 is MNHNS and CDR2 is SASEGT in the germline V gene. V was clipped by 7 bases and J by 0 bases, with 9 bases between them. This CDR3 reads CASKTGTNTGELFF. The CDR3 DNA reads TGTGCCAGCAAAACAGGGACGAACACCGGGGAGCTGTTTTTT.

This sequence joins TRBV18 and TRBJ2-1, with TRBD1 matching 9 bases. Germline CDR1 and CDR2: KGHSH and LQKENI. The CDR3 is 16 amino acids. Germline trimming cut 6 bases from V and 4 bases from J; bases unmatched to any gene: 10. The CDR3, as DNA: TGTGCCAGCTCGCCAAGCCGGGACAGGGCTTACAATGAGCAGTTCTTC. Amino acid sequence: CASSPSRDRAYNEQFF.

The CDR3 is CASSPSGGAKLFF. CDR3 sequence (DNA): TGTGCCAGCTCACCTTCCGGAGGGGCAAAACTGTTTTTT. This chain joins TRBV18 and TRBJ1-4; D possibly corresponds to TRBD1 (5 bases). CDR3 size: 13 residues. Germline lookup yields CDR1 KGHSH and CDR2 LQKENI. V lost 3 bases, J lost 10 bases, and 12 bases lay in between.

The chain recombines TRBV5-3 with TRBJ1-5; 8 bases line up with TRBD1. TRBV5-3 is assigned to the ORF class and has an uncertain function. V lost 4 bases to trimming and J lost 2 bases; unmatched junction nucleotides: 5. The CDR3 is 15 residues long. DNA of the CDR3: TGTGCCAGAAGCCGGACAGGGTTTGGCAATCAGCCCCAGCATTTT. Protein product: CARSRTGFGNQPQHF.

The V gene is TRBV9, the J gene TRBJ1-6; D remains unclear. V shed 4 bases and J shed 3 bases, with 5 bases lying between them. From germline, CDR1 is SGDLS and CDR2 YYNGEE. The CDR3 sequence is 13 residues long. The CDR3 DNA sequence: TGTGCCAGCAGCTTCCGCTATAATTCACCCCTCCACTTT. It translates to CASSFRYNSPLHF.

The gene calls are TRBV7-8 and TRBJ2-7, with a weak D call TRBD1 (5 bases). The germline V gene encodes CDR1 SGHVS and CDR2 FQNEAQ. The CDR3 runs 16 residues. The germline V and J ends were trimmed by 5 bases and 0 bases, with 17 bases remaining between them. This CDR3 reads CASSPKWGGASYEQYF. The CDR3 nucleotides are TGTGCCAGCAGCCCTAAGTGGGGCGGAGCCTCCTACGAGCAGTACTTC.

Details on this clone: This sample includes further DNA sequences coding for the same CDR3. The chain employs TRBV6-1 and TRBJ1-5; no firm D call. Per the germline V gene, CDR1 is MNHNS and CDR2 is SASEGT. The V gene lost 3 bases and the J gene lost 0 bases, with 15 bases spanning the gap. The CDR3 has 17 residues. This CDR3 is CASSDRQKGYSNQPQHF. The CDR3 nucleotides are TGTGCCAGCAGTGACCGACAAAAGGGTTATAGCAATCAGCCCCAGCATTTT.

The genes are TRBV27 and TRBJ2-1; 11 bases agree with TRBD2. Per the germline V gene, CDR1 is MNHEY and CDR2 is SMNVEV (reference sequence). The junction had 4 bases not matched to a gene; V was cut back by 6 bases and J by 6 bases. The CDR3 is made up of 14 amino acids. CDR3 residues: CASRRLAGFNEQFF. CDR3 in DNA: TGTGCCAGCAGGAGACTAGCGGGGTTCAATGAGCAGTTCTTC.